This TCR beta chain was captured by sequencing in a study of PD-1 blockade in classical Hodgkin lymphoma. The table came from immunoSEQ multiplex PCR; TCRdb's copy has only in-frame clones and leaves some out. The data contain 25,000 to 35,000 clones, 71% of them singletons. Findings of the study overall: A significant rise in TCR diversity was seen by C4D1 for CD4+ cells but not for CD8+ cells.

Each and every patient relapsed after autologous stem cell transplantation, and patients got differing brentuximab vedotin exposure. Best outcomes ranged across complete response, partial response and progressive disease. Comments on this clone: What it recognizes is unknown.

The sequenced sample was peripheral blood mononuclear cells (PBMCs), obtained before the second cycle of nivolumab. This TCR derives from a human donor with classical Hodgkin lymphoma.

The chain's CDR3 is CASSPTPGLLVRGRSISGNTIYF. The CDR3 DNA is TGCGCCAGCAGTCCCACACCGGGACTTCTGGTACGGGGTCGAAGTATCTCTGGAAACACCATATATTTT. V is TRBV23-1 and J is TRBJ1-3, with D possibly being TRBD1 (5 bases). TRBV23-1 is classed as an ORF, of uncertain function. This CDR3 contains 23 residues. Trimming took off 4 bases at V and 0 bases at J, with 34 bases between the two ends.